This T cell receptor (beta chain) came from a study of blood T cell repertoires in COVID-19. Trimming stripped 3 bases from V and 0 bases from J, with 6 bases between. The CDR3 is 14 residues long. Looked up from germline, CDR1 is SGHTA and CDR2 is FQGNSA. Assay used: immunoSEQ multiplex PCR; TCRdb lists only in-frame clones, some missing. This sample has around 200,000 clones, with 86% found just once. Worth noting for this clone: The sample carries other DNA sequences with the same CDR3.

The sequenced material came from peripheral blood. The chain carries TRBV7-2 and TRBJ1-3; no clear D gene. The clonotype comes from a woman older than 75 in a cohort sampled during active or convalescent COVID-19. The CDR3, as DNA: TGTGCCAGCAGCTTGGCAGGCTCTGGAAACACCATATATTTT. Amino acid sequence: CASSLAGSGNTIYF.